These T cell receptor beta chains were read from a single sample in a study of T cell responses to AZD1222 COVID-19 vaccine. The data were produced by immunoSEQ multiplex PCR, yet TCRdb's version contains in-frame clones alone and is incomplete. This repertoire shows about 97,000 clones, over 75% found once; its top ten account for about 15%. Sequencing used peripheral blood, obtained on day 0 of AZD1222 vaccination. The receptors originated from an adult in good health. CDR3s include the opening cysteine and the closing phenylalanine or tryptophan. A D gene is named only where the DNA matches it firmly. Clone size is not always given. Where it is, it says once, few, many or a class for expanded clones.

>TRBD2|NA|TRBJ2-7|TRBV6-5
TGTGCCAGCAGTTACAGCGGGGGGAGCTCCTACGAGCAGTACTTC
CASSYSGGSSYEQYF
>NA|NA|TRBJ2-2|TRBV6-1
TGTGCCAGCAGTGAAAACATGGCTGCCACCGGGGAGCTGTTTTTT
CASSENMAATGELFF
>NA|NA|TRBJ1-2|TRBV18
TGTGCCAGCTCACCACCGGGGGGCGGTAGCTATGGCTACACCTTC
CASSPPGGGSYGYTF
>NA|NA|TRBJ2-5|TRBV2
TGTGCCAGCAGTCGCTTCGGGGAGACCCAGTACTTC
CASSRFGETQYF
>NA|NA|TRBJ1-5|TRBV3-1/TRBV3-2
TGTGCCAGCAGCCTGTTGGGGGAGCAGCCCCAGCATTTT
CASSLLGEQPQHF
>NA|NA|TRBJ1-4|TRBV29-1
TGCAGCGTCAGGGATAACGAAAAACTGTTTTTT
CSVRDNEKLFF
>NA|NA|TRBJ1-1|TRBV12-3/TRBV12-4
TGTGCCAGCAGTCCGACCGGTAACACTGAAGCTTTCTTT
CASSPTGNTEAFF
>NA|NA|TRBJ2-3|TRBV28
TGTGCCACTCGACAGTCCCTAAGTCCGCAGTATTTT
CATRQSLSPQYF
>NA|NA|TRBJ1-1|TRBV29-1
TGCAGCGCTGGAAAAGGGAACACTGAAGCTTTCTTT
CSAGKGNTEAFF
>NA|NA|TRBJ2-5|TRBV30
TGTGCCTGGAGTGTACGCGTAGCGGAAGAGACCCAGTACTTC
CAWSVRVAEETQYF
>NA|many|TRBJ1-6|TRBV9
TGTGCCAGCTCGACAGACGCCTCCTATAATTCACCCCTCCACTTT
CASSTDASYNSPLHF
>NA|NA|TRBJ2-7|TRBV6-5
TGTGCCAGCAGTTACGGGCGGGGGCGTAAGTACGAGCAGTACTTC
CASSYGRGRKYEQYF
>NA|few|TRBJ2-2|TRBV5-1
TGCGCCAGCAGCTTGGCCATTGACACCGGGGAGCTGTTTTTT
CASSLAIDTGELFF
>NA|once|TRBJ2-1|TRBV28
TGTGCCAGCAGGTTACAGGGAAATGGTAATGAGCAGTTCTTC
CASRLQGNGNEQFF
>NA|NA|TRBJ2-1|TRBV3-1/TRBV3-2
TGTGCCAGCAGCCAAGTGGGTAGGGCCCCGTTCTTC
CASSQVGRAPFF
>TRBD1|NA|TRBJ2-1|TRBV7-2
TGTGCCAGCAGCTCCAAAAGGGGGCGGATTAACAATGAGCAGTTCTTC
CASSSKRGRINNEQFF
>NA|NA|TRBJ2-1|TRBV15
TGTGCCACCAGCAGAGATCCCACGTCTGAGCAGTTCTTC
CATSRDPTSEQFF
>TRBD1|NA|TRBJ1-6|TRBV5-5
TGTGCCAGCAGCCCCCAGGGGGGCACCCTCCACTTT
CASSPQGGTLHF
>NA|NA|TRBJ2-7|TRBV5-1
TGCGCCAGCAGCCTCGGAGAGGGGGAGGGGCCCTACGAGCAGTACTTC
CASSLGEGEGPYEQYF
>NA|NA|TRBJ2-7|TRBV6-1
TGTGCCAGCAGTGAAGCCATCGGAAAGCCATCCTTC
CASSEAIGKPSF
>TRBD1|once|TRBJ2-7|TRBV6-5
TGTGCCAGCAGTTACGACAGGGATGGTAGGGTGCAGTACTTC
CASSYDRDGRVQYF
>TRBD2|NA|TRBJ2-1|TRBV5-4
TGTGCCAGCAGCGGCGAGCTTTTGAGCGGGATCTCCTACAATGAGCAGTTCTTC
CASSGELLSGISYNEQFF
>NA|once|TRBJ1-1|TRBV29-1
TGCAGCGCGGATCAGGGGACTGAAGCTTTCTTT
CSADQGTEAFF
>NA|once|TRBJ1-1|TRBV14
TGTGCCAGCAGCCAAGGGATGAACACTGAAGCTTTCTTT
CASSQGMNTEAFF
>TRBD2|NA|TRBJ2-7|TRBV3-1/TRBV3-2
TGTGCCAGCAGCCAAGTTTCCCTAGCGGGAGCCCGCGAGCAGTACTTC
CASSQVSLAGAREQYF
>TRBD2|NA|TRBJ2-3|TRBV3-1/TRBV3-2
TGTGCCAGCAGTCTAGCGGGAGGTGGGGATACGCAGTATTTT
CASSLAGGGDTQYF
>NA|NA|TRBJ1-1|TRBV19
TGTGCCAGTGGGTTGGACAGTAGAGTCTTGAACACTGAAGCTTTCTTT
CASGLDSRVLNTEAFF
>NA|NA|TRBJ1-1|TRBV11-2
TGTGCCAGCAGCTTAGGAACGGGGACTGAAGCTTTCTTT
CASSLGTGTEAFF
>NA|NA|TRBJ1-2|TRBV7-9
TGTGCCAGCAGCCGGGGCGGCACTAACTATGGCTACACCTTC
CASSRGGTNYGYTF
>TRBD1|NA|TRBJ2-2|TRBV29-1
TGCAGCGCCTGGACAGGGGGAAACGGGGAGCTGTTTTTT
CSAWTGGNGELFF
>NA|NA|TRBJ2-1|TRBV6-7
TGTGCCTCTAGAAGTTTCTTCCCGGAGACAGTTGAGCAGTTCTTC
CASRSFFPETVEQFF
>TRBD2|NA|TRBJ2-5|TRBV3-1/TRBV3-2
TGTGCCAGCAGCCAGCTAGCGGGAGGGGCGGAGACCCAGTACTTC
CASSQLAGGAETQYF
>TRBD1|NA|TRBJ1-1|TRBV4-1
TGCGCCAGCAGCCTACCCGGGACAGGGAACACTGAAGCTTTCTTT
CASSLPGTGNTEAFF
>TRBD1|NA|TRBJ2-1|TRBV3-1/TRBV3-2
TGTGCCAGCAGCCAGGGCTCTCCGGGACAGGGTCTCAATGAGCAGTTCTTC
CASSQGSPGQGLNEQFF
>NA|NA|TRBJ2-7|TRBV6-5
TGTGCCAGCAGACAGCCAAGCTCCTACGAGCAGTACTTC
CASRQPSSYEQYF
>NA|NA|TRBJ1-3|TRBV4-2
TGTGCCAGCAGCCAAGAGAGTCACCTCTCTGGAAACACCATATATTTT
CASSQESHLSGNTIYF
>TRBD1|NA|TRBJ2-7|TRBV20-1
TGCAGTGCTAGTCGGACAGGCTTCACCTACGAGCAGTACTTC
CSASRTGFTYEQYF
>TRBD2|once|TRBJ2-3|TRBV11-1
TGTGCCAGCAGCTTAGCACTAGCGGGAGGAGATACGCAGTATTTT
CASSLALAGGDTQYF
>TRBD1|NA|TRBJ2-7|TRBV12-3/TRBV12-4
TGTGCCAGCAGGGGGACAGGGGGGTACGAGCAGTACTTC
CASRGTGGYEQYF
>TRBD1|NA|TRBJ1-5|TRBV27
TGTGCCAGCAGCCTCACAGGGGGCTGGGGCAATCAGCCCCAGCATTTT
CASSLTGGWGNQPQHF
>NA|NA|TRBJ1-3|TRBV21-1
TGTGCCAGCAGCAATAAAAGTGCCAGCTCTGGAAACACCATATATTTT
CASSNKSASSGNTIYF
>NA|NA|TRBJ2-1|TRBV7-2
TGTGCCAGCAGCAACTATCAGGGATCCAATGAGCAGTTCTTC
CASSNYQGSNEQFF
>NA|few|TRBJ1-1|TRBV19
TGTGCCAGTAGTGACATCGCCGGGTCCACTGAAGCTTTCTTT
CASSDIAGSTEAFF
>NA|once|TRBJ2-1|TRBV9
TGTGCCAGCAGCGTCGCCTCTAACCGGGATATTTTTAATGAGCAGTTCTTC
CASSVASNRDIFNEQFF
>NA|NA|TRBJ1-4|TRBV19
TGTGCCAGTAGTATACAGGCCTTTAATGAAAAACTGTTTTTT
CASSIQAFNEKLFF
>TRBD1|once|TRBJ2-1|TRBV11-3
TGTGCCAGCAGCTTAGAAGGACAGGGTGGCAATGAGCAGTTCTTC
CASSLEGQGGNEQFF
>TRBD1|NA|TRBJ2-7|TRBV28
TGTGCCAGCAGAGTAGGGGGACAGATCTACGAGCAGTACTTC
CASRVGGQIYEQYF
>NA|NA|TRBJ2-2|TRBV5-4
TGTGCCAGCAGCTCGACATCGGTGGGGGCCGGGGAGCTGTTTTTT
CASSSTSVGAGELFF
>TRBD1|NA|TRBJ1-1|TRBV29-1
TGCAGCGTGGCCGGGACAGTGGGGTCTGAAGCTTTCTTT
CSVAGTVGSEAFF
>TRBD2|NA|TRBJ2-2|TRBV7-9
TGTGCCAGCAGCCCGCCGGGACTAGCGTCCGGGGAGCTGTTTTTT
CASSPPGLASGELFF
>NA|NA|TRBJ1-4|TRBV10-3
TGTGCCATCAGTGAGACAGTCTATAATGAAAAACTGTTTTTT
CAISETVYNEKLFF
>TRBD2|NA|TRBJ2-1|TRBV6-2/TRBV6-3
TGTGCCAGCAGTTACTATTCTAGCGGGAGGGTTTCCTACAATGAGCAGTTCTTC
CASSYYSSGRVSYNEQFF
>TRBD1|few|TRBJ1-1|TRBV29-1
TGCAGCGTCCGCCCAGACAGGGGAAACACTGAAGCTTTCTTT
CSVRPDRGNTEAFF
>NA|NA|TRBJ1-1|TRBV11-2
TGTGCCAGCAGCTTAATGGGGGGGGAGCAGGGCATGAACACTGAAGCTTTCTTT
CASSLMGGEQGMNTEAFF
>NA|few|TRBJ1-2|TRBV3-1/TRBV3-2
TGTGCCAGCAGCCTTCAGGGGTGGAGGGGCTACACCTTC
CASSLQGWRGYTF
>NA|NA|TRBJ2-7|TRBV7-9
TGTGCCAGCAGCTTAGAGGTTGGGGGCGAGCAGTACTTC
CASSLEVGGEQYF
>NA|NA|TRBJ1-2|TRBV7-2
TGTGCCAGCAGCTTGGTGACAGGTAACGGCTACACCTTC
CASSLVTGNGYTF
>TRBD2|NA|TRBJ2-1|TRBV11-1
TGTGCCAGCAGCTGGACTAGCGGGACTGACGAGCAGTTCTTC
CASSWTSGTDEQFF
>NA|NA|TRBJ1-3|TRBV6-6
TGTGCCAGCAGTTGGGGGGACACCATATATTTT
CASSWGDTIYF